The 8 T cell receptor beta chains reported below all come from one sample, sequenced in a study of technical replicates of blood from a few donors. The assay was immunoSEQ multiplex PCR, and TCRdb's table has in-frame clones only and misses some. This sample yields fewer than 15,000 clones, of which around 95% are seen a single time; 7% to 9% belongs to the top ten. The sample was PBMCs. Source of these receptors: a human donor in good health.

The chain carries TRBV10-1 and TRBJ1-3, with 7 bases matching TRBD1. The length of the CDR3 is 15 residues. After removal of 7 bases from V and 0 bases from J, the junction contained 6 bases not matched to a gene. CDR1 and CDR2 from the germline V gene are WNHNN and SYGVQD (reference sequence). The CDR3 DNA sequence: TGCGCCAGCACCCCGGGACAGCCCTCTGGAAACACCATATATTTT. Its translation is CASTPGQPSGNTIYF.

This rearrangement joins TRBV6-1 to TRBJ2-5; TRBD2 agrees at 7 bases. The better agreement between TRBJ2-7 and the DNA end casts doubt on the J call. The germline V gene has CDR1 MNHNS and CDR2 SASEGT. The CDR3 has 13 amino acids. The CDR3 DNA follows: TGTGCCAGCAAGCTAGCGGTTTCCTACGAGCAGTACTTC. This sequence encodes CASKLAVSYEQYF.

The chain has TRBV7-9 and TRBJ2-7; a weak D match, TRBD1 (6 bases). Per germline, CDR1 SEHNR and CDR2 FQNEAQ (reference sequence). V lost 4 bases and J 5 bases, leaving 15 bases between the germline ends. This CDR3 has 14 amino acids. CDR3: CASSSPKHRDEQYF. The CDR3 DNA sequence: TGTGCCAGCAGCTCTCCGAAACACAGGGACGAGCAGTACTTC.

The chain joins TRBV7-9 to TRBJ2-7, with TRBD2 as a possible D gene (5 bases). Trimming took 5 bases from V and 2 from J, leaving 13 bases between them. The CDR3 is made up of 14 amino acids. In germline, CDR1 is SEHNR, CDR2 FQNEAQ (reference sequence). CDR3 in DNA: TGTGCCAGCAGCCGAAGGGAGTTGGCCTACGAGCAGTACTTC. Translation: CASSRRELAYEQYF.

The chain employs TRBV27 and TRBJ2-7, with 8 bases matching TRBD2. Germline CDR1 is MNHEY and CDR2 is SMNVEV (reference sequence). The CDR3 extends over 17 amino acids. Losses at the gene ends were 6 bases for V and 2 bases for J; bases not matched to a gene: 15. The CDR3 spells CASSPGLAPAGTYEQYF. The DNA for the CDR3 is TGTGCCAGCAGCCCCGGACTAGCTCCCGCGGGAACCTACGAGCAGTACTTC.

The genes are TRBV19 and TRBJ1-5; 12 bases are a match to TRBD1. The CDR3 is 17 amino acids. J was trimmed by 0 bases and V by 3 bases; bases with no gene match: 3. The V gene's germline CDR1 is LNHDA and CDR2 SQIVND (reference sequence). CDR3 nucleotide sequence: TGTGCCAGTAGTATGGGGACAGGGGGCGTTAGCAATCAGCCCCAGCATTTT. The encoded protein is CASSMGTGGVSNQPQHF.

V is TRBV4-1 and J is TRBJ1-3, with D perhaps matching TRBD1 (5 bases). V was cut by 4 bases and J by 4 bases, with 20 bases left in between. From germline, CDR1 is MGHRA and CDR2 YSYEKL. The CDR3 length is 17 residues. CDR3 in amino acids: CASSRGGVVSSGNTIYF. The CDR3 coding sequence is TGCGCCAGCAGCCGGGGGGGGGTTGTGTCGTCGGGAAACACCATATATTTT.

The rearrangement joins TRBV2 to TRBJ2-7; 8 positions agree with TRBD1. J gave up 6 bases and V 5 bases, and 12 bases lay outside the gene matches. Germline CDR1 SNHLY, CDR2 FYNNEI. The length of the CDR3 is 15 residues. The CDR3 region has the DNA TGTGCCAGCAGTCCAAGACAGGGGCAAGAAAGCGAGCAGTACTTC. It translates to CASSPRQGQESEQYF.